The T cell receptor beta chain described here comes from a study of a mutant IDH1 vaccine in newly diagnosed glioma. Across the whole study: Onset of vaccination occurred 4-6 weeks following radiotherapy alone, or with temozolomide cycles.

In its sample, this clone was seen once. Antigen specificity is unknown. Some clones are missing from TCRdb's copy, which holds only in-frame ones; the method was immunoSEQ multiplex PCR. The table shows 65,000 or so clones, with about 88% occurring only once. Study-wide points: Pseudoprogression apparently lacked any relation to changes in top peripheral T cell clonotypes. Vaccination induced immune responses in roughly 93% of patients.

The time point was: week 23, last vaccination. Every vaccine dose comprised 300 ug of mutant IDH1 20-mer peptide plus topical imiquimod. This CDR3 has 13 residues. The V end lost 0 bases, the J end lost 4 bases, and 7 bases lay between the germline ends. Germline assignment: CDR1 SGHKS and CDR2 YYEKEE (reference sequence). This specimen was PBMCs, taken from a glioma patient whose treatment included an IDH1 peptide vaccine. V gene TRBV5-5 combines with J gene TRBJ1-2; D is perhaps TRBD1 (5 bases). The TCR comes from a man between 25 and 39 years old with glioma. The CDR3 loop reads CASSLAGGYGYTF. As DNA, the CDR3 is TGTGCCAGCAGCTTGGCCGGGGGCTATGGCTACACCTTC.